These 18 T cell receptor beta chains share one sample of origin, sequenced in a study of vaccination effects on CD4 cells after COVID-19. These TCRs' antigens remain unknown. Some clones are missing from TCRdb's copy, which holds only in-frame ones; the method was immunoSEQ multiplex PCR. This table holds roughly 67,000 clones, roughly 79% found once. Expansion of antigen-specific CD4+ T cells with viral peptide pools was carried out by the ViraFEST assay before sequencing. After more than 8 days in culture, the CD4+ T cells were isolated. Vaccine recipients had no previous SARS-CoV-2 infection; their nucleocapsid antibodies were negative. The material sequenced was CD4+ T cells from PBMCs cultured with SARS-CoV-2 spike peptides, taken before COVID-19 vaccination. The receptors were sampled from a human donor who received a COVID-19 vaccine.

J is TRBJ1-1 and V is TRBV6-2 or TRBV6-3, with a weak D call TRBD1 (5 bases). The germline gives CDR1 MNHEY, CDR2 SVGEGT. With 4 bases removed from V and 3 bases from J, the gap between germline ends came to 15 bases. The CDR3 has 15 amino acids. The CDR3 DNA reads TGTGCCAGCAGTTCGCCGGGACTTGGGGACACTGAAGCTTTCTTT. This codes for CASSSPGLGDTEAFF.

The genes are TRBV6-5 and TRBJ2-3, with a weak D call TRBD2 (5 bases). Germline CDR1 reads MNHEY; CDR2 reads SVGAGI. V was cut by 6 bases and J by 7 bases, with 11 bases left in between. This CDR3 comprises 12 residues. CDR3 in DNA: TGTGCCAGCAGACTTAGCGCGCATACGCAGTATTTT. It codes for CASRLSAHTQYF.

V is TRBV7-2 and J is TRBJ2-3, with 9 bases fitting TRBD2. Germline V gene data show CDR1 as SGHTA and CDR2 as FQGNSA. The junction had 7 bases not matched to a gene; V was cut back by 0 bases and J by 6 bases. CDR3 length equals 16 residues. The CDR3 sequence is CASSLAGTSSADTQYF. As DNA, the CDR3 is TGTGCCAGCAGCTTAGCGGGGACTAGCTCGGCTGATACGCAGTATTTT.

This clone appeared a few times. The chain recombines TRBV4-1 with TRBJ2-1; D remains unclear. Trimming pared 3 bases from V and 5 bases from J, leaving 17 bases between. The germline V gene has CDR1 MGHRA and CDR2 YSYEKL. The CDR3 is 16 amino acids. CDR3 amino acids: CASSQPLTLRDNEQFF. CDR3 in DNA: TGCGCCAGCAGCCAGCCGCTCACACTAAGGGACAATGAGCAGTTCTTC.

This clone was seen more than once but under ten times. The chain joins TRBV4-2 to TRBJ1-2; the D is unclear. Germline CDR1 is LGHNA and CDR2 is YNFKEQ. This CDR3 contains 14 residues. V was cut by 5 bases and J by 3 bases, with 13 bases left in between. The CDR3 sequence is CASSSAPGDYGYTF. The CDR3 nucleotides are TGTGCCAGCAGCTCAGCCCCGGGAGACTATGGCTACACCTTC.

This chain links TRBV6-5 with TRBJ1-4, with D possibly matching TRBD1 (6 bases). From germline, CDR1 is MNHEY and CDR2 SVGAGI. This CDR3 contains 15 residues. V was cut by 6 bases and J by 11 bases, with 22 bases left in between. In nucleotides, the CDR3 is TGTGCCAGCAGCTGGGACACCACGTCACATTATAAACTGTTTTTT. This sequence encodes CASSWDTTSHYKLFF.

The chain couples TRBV27 to TRBJ2-1; D gene uncertain. The CDR3 covers 16 residues. Per the germline V gene, CDR1 is MNHEY and CDR2 is SMNVEV (reference sequence). Trimming took off 2 bases at V and 4 bases at J, with 15 bases between the two ends. As DNA, the CDR3 is TGTGCCAGCAGTTTAAGTTGGACGAGTACATACAATGAGCAGTTCTTC. It translates to CASSLSWTSTYNEQFF.

The gene calls are TRBV27 and TRBJ1-4, with D perhaps matching TRBD1 (5 bases). The ends were cut back, 7 bases at V and 0 bases at J, with 12 bases in the middle. This CDR3 has 15 residues. The V gene's germline CDR1 is MNHEY and CDR2 SMNVEV (reference sequence). The CDR3 sequence is CASMDTPATNEKLFF. As DNA, the CDR3 is TGTGCCAGCATGGACACCCCTGCAACTAATGAAAAACTGTTTTTT.

This rearrangement joins TRBV28 to TRBJ1-6; D remains ambiguous. Germline values: CDR1 MDHEN, CDR2 SYDVKM. Trimming cost V 6 bases and J 0 bases, with 9 bases left between them. This CDR3 region has 15 residues. DNA for the CDR3: TGTGCCAGCAGGCCCCAGGCCTCCTATAATTCACCCCTCCACTTT. Protein: CASRPQASYNSPLHF.

V and J are TRBV29-1 and TRBJ1-2, with a possible D match to TRBD1 (5 bases). The CDR3 totals 12 residues. Germline loops: CDR1 SQVTM, CDR2 ANQGSEA. V lost 0 bases and J lost 8, with 10 bases in between. DNA of the CDR3: TGCAGCGTTGAAGACAGGGCGGGGGGCTACACCTTC. Its translation is CSVEDRAGGYTF. The variable domain in full, completed from reference TRBV29-1 and TRBJ1-2, reads SAVISQKPSRDICQRGTSLTIQCQVDSQVTMMFWYRQQPGQSLTLIATANQGSEATYESGFVIDKFPISRPNLTFSTLTVSNMSPEDSSIYLCSVEDRAGGYTFGSGTRLTVV.

Only a few counts were recorded for this clone. The V call is TRBV7-9, the J call TRBJ2-3; D is uncertain. The CDR3 is 14 amino acids. The V and J ends lost 5 bases and 4 bases respectively, with 13 bases between them. From germline, CDR1 is SEHNR and CDR2 FQNEAQ (reference sequence). The CDR3 sequence is CASSLNTVSDTQYF. Written as DNA, the CDR3 is TGTGCCAGCAGCCTAAACACCGTATCAGATACGCAGTATTTT.

This clone was counted only a few times. The chain uses TRBV6-5 and TRBJ1-6; no definite D call. The CDR3 runs 15 residues. V lost 2 bases and J 9 bases, leaving 14 bases between the germline ends. Per germline, CDR1 MNHEY and CDR2 SVGAGI. CDR3: CASSYDPAKGSPLHF. Here the CDR3 DNA reads TGTGCCAGCAGTTACGATCCCGCAAAGGGTTCACCCCTCCACTTT.

V usage is TRBV4-2 and J usage is TRBJ2-2; D is uncertain. V was trimmed by 0 bases and J by 1 base, leaving 12 bases between them. This CDR3 has 17 amino acids. Per germline, CDR1 LGHNA and CDR2 YNFKEQ. For the CDR3, the DNA is TGTGCCAGCAGCCAAGAAGCTCACTCCCGGAACACCGGGGAGCTGTTTTTT. It translates to CASSQEAHSRNTGELFF.

The gene calls are TRBV18 and TRBJ2-2; maybe TRBD1 (6 bases). CDR1 and CDR2 (germline): KGHSH, LQKENI. This CDR3 is built from 16 residues. Trimming removed 2 bases from V and 3 bases from J, with 13 bases in between. Here the CDR3 reads CASSPVAGDDTGELFF. The DNA for the CDR3 is TGTGCCAGCTCACCAGTGGCAGGGGACGACACCGGGGAGCTGTTTTTT.

The rearrangement uses TRBV7-7 and TRBJ2-5, with TRBD2 matching over 10 bases. The CDR3 extends over 15 amino acids. J was trimmed by 4 bases and V by 5 bases; bases with no gene match: 7. Germline loops: CDR1 SSHAT, CDR2 FNYEAQ (reference sequence). CDR3 protein: CASSPRTSGGETQYF. Here the CDR3 DNA reads TGTGCCAGCAGCCCTAGGACTAGCGGCGGAGAGACCCAGTACTTC.

The chain combines TRBV19 with TRBJ2-2, with TRBD2 identical over 10 bases. After removal of 5 bases from V and 5 bases from J, the junction contained 2 bases not matched to a gene. The CDR3 contains 14 residues. Per the germline V gene, CDR1 is LNHDA and CDR2 is SQIVND (reference sequence). This CDR3 is CASSLAGGTGELFF. The CDR3 nucleotides are TGTGCCAGTAGTTTAGCGGGGGGAACCGGGGAGCTGTTTTTT.

V gene TRBV19 combines with J gene TRBJ1-5, with D possibly TRBD1 on 5 matching bases. Germline assignment: CDR1 LNHDA and CDR2 SQIVND (reference sequence). The CDR3 totals 13 residues. With 9 bases removed from V and 0 bases from J, the gap between germline ends came to 9 bases. The CDR3 loop is CASSRASNQPQHF. For the CDR3, the DNA is TGTGCCAGCTCCAGGGCTAGCAATCAGCCCCAGCATTTT.

This sequence joins TRBV10-1 and TRBJ2-5; weak D call: TRBD2 (6 bases). V lost 0 bases and J lost 5, with 10 bases in between. CDR3 size: 14 residues. Germline lookup yields CDR1 WNHNN and CDR2 SYGVQD (reference sequence). Here the CDR3 DNA reads TGCGCCAGCAGTGAGTCTGCCGGGAGCGAGACCCAGTACTTC. Its translation is CASSESAGSETQYF.